This TCR beta chain came from a study of early stage breast cancer tumors. Produced via immunoSEQ multiplex PCR; TCRdb's table is partial and in-frame only. The sample shows tens of thousands of clones, roughly 81% of them seen only once. The germline CDR1 and CDR2 sequences are SGHDN and FVKESK. This CDR3 region has 13 residues. V lost 3 bases, J lost 6 bases, and 8 bases lay in between. A remark on this clone: No antigen is known for it.

Regarding the study as a whole: Chain pairing and CD4, CD8 or FOXP3 expression were not captured.

The clonotype comes from a person between 50 and 60 years old with breast cancer. The material sequenced was blood. The chain uses TRBV14 and TRBJ1-4; D remains ambiguous. The CDR3, as DNA: TGTGCCAGCAGCCAGGGTTATGATGAAAAACTGTTTTTT. Protein product: CASSQGYDEKLFF. Variable domain in full (rest from reference TRBV14 and TRBJ1-4): EAGVTQFPSHSVIEKGQTVTLRCDPISGHDNLYWYRRVMGKEIKFLLHFVKESKQDESGMPNNRFLAERTGGTYSTLKVQPAELEDSGVYFCASSQGYDEKLFFGSGTQLSVL.